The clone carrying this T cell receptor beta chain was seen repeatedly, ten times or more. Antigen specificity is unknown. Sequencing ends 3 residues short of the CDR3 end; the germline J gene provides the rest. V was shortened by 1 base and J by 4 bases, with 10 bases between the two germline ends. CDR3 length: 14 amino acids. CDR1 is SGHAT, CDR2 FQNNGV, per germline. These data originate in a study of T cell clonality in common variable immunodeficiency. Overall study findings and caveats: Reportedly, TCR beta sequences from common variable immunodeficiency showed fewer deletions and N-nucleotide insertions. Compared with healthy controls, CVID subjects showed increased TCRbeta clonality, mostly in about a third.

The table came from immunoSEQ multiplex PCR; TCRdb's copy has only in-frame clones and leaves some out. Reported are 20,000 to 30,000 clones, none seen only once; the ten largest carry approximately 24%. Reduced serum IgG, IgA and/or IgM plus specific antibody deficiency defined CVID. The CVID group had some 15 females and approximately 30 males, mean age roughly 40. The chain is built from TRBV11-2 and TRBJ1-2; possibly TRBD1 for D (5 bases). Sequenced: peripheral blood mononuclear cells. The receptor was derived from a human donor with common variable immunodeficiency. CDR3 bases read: TGTGCCAGCAGCTTAGGGGGGGTCGGCTATGGC. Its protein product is CASSLGGVGYG. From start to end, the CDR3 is CASSLGGVGYGYTF.